Each of the 28 T cell receptor beta chains below was sequenced from the same sample in a study of identical twins. TCRdb fed the 5' RACE reads into MiXCR, producing one record per CDR3 protein. The sample yields fewer than 500,000 distinct CDR3 sequences, roughly 24% seen once. The sample also formed part of further work on T cells expressing NK-cell markers.

The specimen sequenced was CD4+ T cells sorted from blood. Receptors originate from a woman under 30 in good health.

This clonotype was observed many times. This chain uses TRBV12-3 or TRBV12-4 with TRBJ2-2; the D call may be TRBD1 or TRBD2 (5 bases each). V lost 6 bases and J 4 bases, leaving 6 bases between the germline ends. The CDR3 length is 12 residues. This CDR3 reads CASRRGTGELFF. The CDR3 DNA reads as TGTGCCAGCAGGAGGGGCACCGGGGAGCTGTTTTTT.

The chain carries TRBV11-3 and TRBJ1-6; weak D call: TRBD1 (5 bases). There are 13 residues in the CDR3. Trimming removed 6 bases from V and 7 bases from J, with 10 bases in between. CDR1 and CDR2 (germline): SGHNT, YENEEA. CDR3 protein: CASRGDGNSPLHF. The CDR3 DNA reads as TGTGCCAGCAGGGGGGACGGGAATTCACCCCTCCACTTT.

The chain has TRBV28 and TRBJ2-3; perhaps TRBD1 as D (6 bases). CDR3 length equals 15 residues. Per germline, CDR1 MDHEN and CDR2 SYDVKM. Trimming pared 8 bases from V and 2 bases from J, leaving 17 bases between. This chain's CDR3 is CASQQPGHPTDTQYF. In DNA, the CDR3 is TGTGCCAGCCAGCAACCGGGACACCCCACAGATACGCAGTATTTT.

This chain joins TRBV7-2 and TRBJ2-3; 7 bases are a match to TRBD2. The ends lost 4 bases at V and 6 bases at J; junction bases unmatched: 13. The CDR3 extends over 16 amino acids. The germline CDR1 and CDR2 sequences are SGHTA and FQGNSA. CDR3 bases: TGTGCCAGCAGCTCCGCCGAGGGACTACTTCTCGATACGCAGTATTTT. Its protein product is CASSSAEGLLLDTQYF.

The V gene is TRBV20-1, the J gene TRBJ2-3; D might be TRBD2 (6 bases). The CDR3 runs to 13 residues. Trimming took 6 bases from V and 2 from J, leaving 12 bases between them. Germline CDR1 and CDR2: DFQATT and SNEGSKA (reference sequence). The CDR3 sequence: CSALSGDTDTQYF. The CDR3 DNA reads as TGCAGTGCCCTGTCGGGGGACACAGATACGCAGTATTTT.

This chain joins TRBV6-2 or TRBV6-3 and TRBJ2-1; 7 bases agree with TRBD2. The V gene end was trimmed by 6 bases and the J gene end by 7 bases; junction bases not matched to a gene: 6. This CDR3 contains 13 residues. The germline gives CDR1 MNHEY, CDR2 SVGEGT. CDR3 nucleotide sequence: TGTGCCAGCAGGAGCGGGGTTCGGAATGAGCAGTTCTTC. This translates into CASRSGVRNEQFF.

V and J are TRBV7-2 and TRBJ1-3; no firm D call. This CDR3 comprises 13 residues. Germline lookup yields CDR1 SGHTA and CDR2 FQGNSA. V shed 7 bases and J shed 2 bases, with 9 bases lying between them. Here the CDR3 DNA reads TGTGCCAGCACCCTTTTTACTGGAAACACCATATATTTT. Residues: CASTLFTGNTIYF.

The chain has TRBV20-1 and TRBJ1-1; D perhaps matches TRBD1 (5 bases). Trimming shortened V by 3 bases and J by 8 bases, and 10 bases separated the two germline ends. Germline V gives CDR1 DFQATT, CDR2 SNEGSKA (reference sequence). This CDR3 region has 11 residues. CDR3 nucleotide sequence: TGCAGTGCTAGTGAGCGGGGGGAAGCTTTCTTT. Translated, it gives CSASERGEAFF.

This clonotype turned up a few times. The rearrangement links TRBV7-2 to TRBJ2-2; 11 positions agree with TRBD2. This CDR3 spans 14 amino acids. Per the germline V gene, CDR1 is SGHTA and CDR2 is FQGNSA. Trimming at V came to 10 bases and at J to 6 bases, leaving 7 bases not matched to a gene. The CDR3 coding sequence is TGTGCCAACAGGGGGACTAGCGGACCCGGGGAGCTGTTTTTT. This codes for CANRGTSGPGELFF. The entire variable domain, with the rest obtained from reference TRBV7-2 and TRBJ2-2, is as follows: GAGVSQSPSNKVTEKGKDVELRCDPISGHTALYWYRQSLGQGLEFLIYFQGNSAPDKSGLPSDRFSAERTGGSVSTLTIQRTQQEDSAVYLCANRGTSGPGELFFGEGSRLTVL.

This clonotype has only a few counts. The rearrangement joins TRBV20-1 to TRBJ2-7; D not certain. The CDR3 length is 12 residues. The germline V gene encodes CDR1 DFQATT and CDR2 SNEGSKA (reference sequence). Trimming pared 3 bases from V and 6 bases from J, leaving 12 bases between. The CDR3 sequence: CSARGSLPEQYF. DNA of the CDR3: TGCAGTGCTAGGGGTTCCCTCCCCGAGCAGTACTTC.

This chain connects TRBV4-1 to TRBJ1-2, with D possibly matching TRBD1 (5 bases). CDR1 is MGHRA, CDR2 YSYEKL, per germline. Trimming took 0 bases from V and 5 from J, leaving 13 bases between them. This CDR3 comprises 15 residues. The CDR3 is CASSQDGSRAYGYTF. CDR3 sequence (DNA): TGCGCCAGCAGCCAAGATGGCAGCAGGGCGTATGGCTACACCTTC.

This chain connects TRBV2 to TRBJ2-5; 10 nucleotides align to TRBD2. The CDR3 spans 12 residues. The ends lost 10 bases at V and 3 bases at J; junction bases unmatched: 2. CDR1 is SNHLY, CDR2 FYNNEI, per germline. Here the CDR3 reads CATGLAEETQYF. The CDR3 coding sequence is TGTGCCACTGGACTAGCGGAAGAGACCCAGTACTTC.

This clonotype appeared a few times. The genes are TRBV6-1 and TRBJ1-1, with TRBD1 matching over 9 bases. Per germline, CDR1 MNHNS and CDR2 SASEGT. V shed 1 base, J shed 2 bases, and the junction held 8 bases outside the gene matches. The CDR3 runs to 17 residues. CDR3 sequence: CASSEDTTGGSNTEAFF. CDR3 nucleotides: TGTGCCAGCAGTGAAGATACGACAGGGGGGTCCAACACTGAAGCTTTCTTT.

This clonotype was observed a handful of times. CDR3 DNA sequence: TGTGCCAGCTCTACGGGACTTAATACCGTTGAGCAGTTCTTC. As protein: CASSTGLNTVEQFF. This sequence joins TRBV11-3 and TRBJ2-1; possible D gene TRBD2, 6 bases. CDR1 and CDR2 from the germline V gene are SGHNT and YENEEA. V lost 8 bases to trimming and J lost 9 bases, with 20 bases between them. The CDR3 contains 14 residues.

The chain is built from TRBV5-4 and TRBJ2-3; a weak D match, TRBD1 (6 bases). Germline V CDR1 and CDR2: SGHNT, YYREEE (reference sequence). V was cut by 6 bases and J by 6 bases, with 23 bases left in between. The CDR3 sequence is 16 residues long. CDR3 sequence (DNA): TGTGCCAGCACCTCTTCGGTAGGGGGATTCAGGGATACGCAGTATTTT. This translates into CASTSSVGGFRDTQYF.

This clonotype was counted at least ten times. The genes are TRBV29-1 and TRBJ1-5; perhaps TRBD1 as D (5 bases). The V end lost 4 bases, the J end lost 8 bases, and 15 bases lay between the germline ends. Germline CDR1 and CDR2: SQVTM and ANQGSEA. The CDR3 totals 13 residues. CDR3 loop: CSVGGIGGKPQHF. CDR3 coding DNA: TGCAGCGTTGGGGGGATCGGCGGTAAGCCCCAGCATTTT.

This clonotype was found a few times. The chain joins TRBV21-1 to TRBJ2-1; whether TRBD1, the table's D call, matches the DNA was not checked. TRBV21-1 is an annotated pseudogene. The CDR3 covers 17 residues. CDR3 sequence: CASSKCRGTGSYNEQFF. In nucleotides, the CDR3 is TGTGCCAGCAGCAAATGCCGAGGGACAGGGTCCTACAATGAGCAGTTCTTC.

The chain uses TRBV5-1 and TRBJ2-1; 11 nucleotides line up with TRBD2. The germline CDR1 and CDR2 sequences are SGHRS and YFSETQ. The CDR3 has 16 residues. The trim removed 4 bases at V and 4 bases at J, leaving 7 bases unmatched. CDR3 in DNA: TGCGCCAGCAGCCCGACCGGGACTAGCGGTTACAATGAGCAGTTCTTC. It specifies CASSPTGTSGYNEQFF.

A few counts support this clonotype. The chain is built from TRBV20-1 and TRBJ2-4, with 7 nucleotides matching TRBD2. This CDR3 spans 14 amino acids. With 2 bases clipped from V and 0 bases from J, the junction kept 1 base outside the gene matches. Germline CDR1 and CDR2: DFQATT and SNEGSKA (reference sequence). The CDR3 loop is CSARLAVAKNIQYF. As DNA, the CDR3 is TGCAGTGCTAGACTAGCGGTAGCCAAAAACATTCAGTACTTC.

A few counts support this clonotype. This chain connects TRBV5-1 to TRBJ2-7; D is possibly TRBD2 (5 bases). The V gene's germline CDR1 is SGHRS and CDR2 YFSETQ. This CDR3 has 15 amino acids. V gave up 4 bases and J gave up 0 bases, with 14 bases separating them. The CDR3 is CASSPNVGSSYEQYF. The CDR3, as DNA: TGCGCCAGCAGCCCCAATGTGGGGAGCTCCTACGAGCAGTACTTC.

This clonotype was counted a few times. The chain is built from TRBV29-1 and TRBJ2-5, with TRBD1 matching 7 bases. Germline CDR1 SQVTM, CDR2 ANQGSEA. The V gene end was trimmed by 7 bases and the J gene end by 2 bases; junction bases not matched to a gene: 4. The CDR3 is made up of 12 amino acids. This CDR3 reads CSGRTGQETQYF. CDR3 bases: TGCAGCGGTCGGACAGGACAAGAGACCCAGTACTTC.

This chain uses TRBV27 with TRBJ2-2; 11 positions agree with TRBD1. Germline trimming cut 3 bases from V and 4 bases from J; bases unmatched to any gene: 4. This CDR3 contains 16 residues. The V gene's germline CDR1 is MNHEY and CDR2 SMNVEV (reference sequence). The CDR3 is CASSFRGTGGTGELFF. The CDR3 DNA is TGTGCCAGCAGTTTCAGGGGGACAGGGGGCACCGGGGAGCTGTTTTTT.

This clonotype was detected only a few times. The chain uses TRBV7-9 and TRBJ2-2; 7 bases map to TRBD1. Germline loops: CDR1 SEHNR, CDR2 FQNEAQ (reference sequence). Losses at the gene ends were 8 bases for V and 2 bases for J; bases not matched to a gene: 11. CDR3 length: 16 amino acids. The CDR3 loop is CASGRLEGANTGELFF. As DNA, the CDR3 is TGTGCCAGCGGACGCCTCGAGGGGGCTAACACCGGGGAGCTGTTTTTT.

This clonotype has a handful of counts. The chain combines TRBV12-3 or TRBV12-4 with TRBJ2-3, with 7 bases matching TRBD1. The V segment lost 6 bases and the J segment 2 bases; nucleotides outside the gene matches: 5. This CDR3 has 14 residues. The CDR3 spells CASRSTGATDTQYF. The CDR3 nucleotides are TGTGCCAGCAGAAGTACAGGGGCCACAGATACGCAGTATTTT.

The table lists this clonotype with a few counts. The rearrangement links TRBV10-3 to TRBJ2-7; D may be TRBD1 (7 bases). V was clipped by 4 bases and J by 2 bases, with 18 bases between them. The CDR3 length is 16 residues. Looked up from germline, CDR1 is ENHRY and CDR2 is SYGVKD. The CDR3 DNA sequence: TGTGCCATCAGTGGAAACAGGGGACTTGGGACCTACGAGCAGTACTTC. Protein sequence: CAISGNRGLGTYEQYF.

This chain links TRBV15 with TRBJ1-4; 7 bases agree with TRBD1. The V segment lost 0 bases and the J segment 3 bases; nucleotides outside the gene matches: 4. CDR1 is LNHNV and CDR2 is YYDKDF in the germline V gene (reference sequence). This CDR3 is built from 16 residues. Written as DNA, the CDR3 is TGTGCCACCAGCAGAGAAGGGGGCGCCTCTAATGAAAAACTGTTTTTT. Translating it yields CATSREGGASNEKLFF.

The table lists this clonotype with a few counts. The chain carries TRBV20-1 and TRBJ2-5, with 8 bases aligning to TRBD1. Germline values: CDR1 DFQATT, CDR2 SNEGSKA (reference sequence). Trimming took 0 bases from V and 4 from J; bases not matched to a gene: 7. This CDR3 region has 15 residues. The CDR3 loop is CSARDPLTGGETQYF. CDR3 DNA: TGCAGTGCTAGAGACCCCTTAACAGGGGGAGAGACCCAGTACTTC.

The chain recombines TRBV25-1 with TRBJ1-2; D call uncertain. This CDR3 is 15 amino acids long. Deletions cut 3 bases from V and 0 bases from J, with 11 bases between. Germline V gene sequence: CDR1 MGHDK, CDR2 SYGVNS. CDR3 DNA: TGTGCCAGCAGTGATAGACTCAAGGCTAACTATGGCTACACCTTC. Translated: CASSDRLKANYGYTF.